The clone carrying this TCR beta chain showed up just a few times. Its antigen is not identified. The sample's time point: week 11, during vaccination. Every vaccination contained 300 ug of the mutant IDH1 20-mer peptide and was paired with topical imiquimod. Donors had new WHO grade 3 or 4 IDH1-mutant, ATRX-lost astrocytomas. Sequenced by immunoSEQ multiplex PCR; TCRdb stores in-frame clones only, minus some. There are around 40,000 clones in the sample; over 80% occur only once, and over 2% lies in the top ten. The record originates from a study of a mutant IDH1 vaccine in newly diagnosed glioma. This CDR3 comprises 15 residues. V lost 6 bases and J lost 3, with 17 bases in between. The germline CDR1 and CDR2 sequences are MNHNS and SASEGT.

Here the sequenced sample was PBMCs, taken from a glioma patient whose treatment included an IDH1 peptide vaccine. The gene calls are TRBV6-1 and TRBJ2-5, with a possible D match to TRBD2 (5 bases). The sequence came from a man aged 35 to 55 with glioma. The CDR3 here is CASRPPKTREETQYF. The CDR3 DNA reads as TGTGCCAGCAGACCCCCCAAGACGAGGGAAGAGACCCAGTACTTC.